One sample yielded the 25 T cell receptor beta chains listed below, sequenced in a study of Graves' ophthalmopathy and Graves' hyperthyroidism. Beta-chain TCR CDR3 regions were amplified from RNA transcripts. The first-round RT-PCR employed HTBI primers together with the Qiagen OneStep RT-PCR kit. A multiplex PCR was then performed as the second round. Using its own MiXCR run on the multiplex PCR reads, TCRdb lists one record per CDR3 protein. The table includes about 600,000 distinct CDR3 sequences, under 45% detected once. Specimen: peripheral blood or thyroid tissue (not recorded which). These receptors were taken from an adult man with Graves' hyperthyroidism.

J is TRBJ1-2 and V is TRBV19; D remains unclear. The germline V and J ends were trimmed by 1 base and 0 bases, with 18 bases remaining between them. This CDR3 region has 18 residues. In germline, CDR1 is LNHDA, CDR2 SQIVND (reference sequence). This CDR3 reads CASSIAPGLRGANYGYTF. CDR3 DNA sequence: TGTGCCAGTAGTATAGCCCCAGGACTGCGGGGAGCTAACTATGGCTACACCTTC. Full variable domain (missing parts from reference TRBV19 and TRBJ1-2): DGGITQSPKYLFRKEGQNVTLSCEQNLNHDAMYWYRQDPGQGLRLIYYSQIVNDFQKGDIAEGYSVSREKKESFPLTVTSAQKNPTAFYLCASSIAPGLRGANYGYTFGSGTRLTVV.

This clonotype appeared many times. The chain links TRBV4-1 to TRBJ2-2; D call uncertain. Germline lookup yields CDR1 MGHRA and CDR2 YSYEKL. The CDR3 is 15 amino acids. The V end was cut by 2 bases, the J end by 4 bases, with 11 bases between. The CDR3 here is CASSQHGQLTGELFF. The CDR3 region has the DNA TGCGCCAGCAGCCAACACGGGCAGCTCACCGGGGAGCTGTTTTTT.

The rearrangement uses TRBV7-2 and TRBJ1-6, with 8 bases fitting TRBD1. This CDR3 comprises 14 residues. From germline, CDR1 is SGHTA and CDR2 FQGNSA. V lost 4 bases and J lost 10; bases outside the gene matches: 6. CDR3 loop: CASSSQGANSPLHF. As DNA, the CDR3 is TGTGCCAGCAGCTCTCAGGGGGCCAACTCACCCCTCCACTTT.

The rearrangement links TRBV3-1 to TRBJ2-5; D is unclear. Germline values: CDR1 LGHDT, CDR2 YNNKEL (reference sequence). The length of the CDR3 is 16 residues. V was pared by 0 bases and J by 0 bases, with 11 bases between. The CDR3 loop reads CASSQDRLRNQETQYF. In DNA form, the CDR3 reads TGTGCCAGCAGCCAAGACCGCCTAAGGAACCAAGAGACCCAGTACTTC.

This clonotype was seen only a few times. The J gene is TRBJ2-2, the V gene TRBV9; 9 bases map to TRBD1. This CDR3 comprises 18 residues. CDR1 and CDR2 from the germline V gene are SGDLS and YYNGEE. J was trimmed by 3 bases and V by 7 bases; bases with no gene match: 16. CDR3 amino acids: CASSPPRDRDQHTGELFF. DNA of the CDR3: TGTGCCAGCTCACCACCGCGGGACAGGGATCAACACACCGGGGAGCTGTTTTTT.

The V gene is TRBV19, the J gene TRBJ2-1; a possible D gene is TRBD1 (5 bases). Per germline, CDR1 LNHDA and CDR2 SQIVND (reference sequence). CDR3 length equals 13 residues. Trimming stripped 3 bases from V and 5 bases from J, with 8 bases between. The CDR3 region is CASSIFRDNEQFF. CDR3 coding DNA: TGTGCCAGTAGTATTTTCAGGGACAATGAGCAGTTCTTC.

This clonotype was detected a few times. This chain's CDR3 is CAISESVAGGPTDTQYF. The CDR3 coding sequence is TGTGCCATCAGTGAGTCGGTGGCGGGAGGGCCCACAGATACGCAGTATTTT. This rearrangement joins TRBV10-3 to TRBJ2-3; 9 positions match TRBD2. Germline values: CDR1 ENHRY, CDR2 SYGVKD. Germline trimming cut 0 bases from V and 2 bases from J; bases unmatched to any gene: 6. CDR3 size: 17 residues.

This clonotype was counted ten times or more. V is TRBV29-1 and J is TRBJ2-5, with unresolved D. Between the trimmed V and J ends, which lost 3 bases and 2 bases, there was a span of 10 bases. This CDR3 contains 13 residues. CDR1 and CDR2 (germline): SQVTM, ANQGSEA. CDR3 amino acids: CSVDRVPQETQYF. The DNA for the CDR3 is TGCAGCGTTGACAGAGTACCTCAAGAGACCCAGTACTTC.

In nucleotides, the CDR3 is TGCAGCGCATCAGCAGGGGGCGCAGGGACCTACGAGCAGTACTTC. Protein product: CSASAGGAGTYEQYF. The gene calls are TRBV29-1 and TRBJ2-7; 8 nucleotides agree with TRBD1. The CDR3 runs to 15 residues. Germline CDR1 SQVTM, CDR2 ANQGSEA. Losses at the gene ends were 7 bases for V and 2 bases for J; bases not matched to a gene: 13.

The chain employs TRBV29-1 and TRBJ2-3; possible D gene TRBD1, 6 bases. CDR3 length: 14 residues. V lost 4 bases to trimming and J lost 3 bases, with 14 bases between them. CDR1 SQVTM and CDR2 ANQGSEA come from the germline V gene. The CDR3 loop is CSVVPGEGTDTQYF. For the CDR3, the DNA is TGCAGCGTTGTGCCAGGGGAAGGAACAGATACGCAGTATTTT.

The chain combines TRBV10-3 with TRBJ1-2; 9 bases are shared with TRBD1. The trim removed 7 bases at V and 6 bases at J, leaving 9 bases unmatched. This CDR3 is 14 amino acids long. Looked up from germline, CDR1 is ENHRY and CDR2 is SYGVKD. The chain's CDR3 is CAITRDREGDGYTF. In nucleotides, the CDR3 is TGTGCCATCACCCGGGACAGGGAAGGCGATGGCTACACCTTC.

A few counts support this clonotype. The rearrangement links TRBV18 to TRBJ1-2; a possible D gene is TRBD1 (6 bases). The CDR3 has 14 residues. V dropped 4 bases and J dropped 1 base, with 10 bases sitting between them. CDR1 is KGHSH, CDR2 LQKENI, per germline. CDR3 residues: CASSRRGHNYGYTF. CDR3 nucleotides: TGTGCCAGCTCACGACGGGGGCATAACTATGGCTACACCTTC.

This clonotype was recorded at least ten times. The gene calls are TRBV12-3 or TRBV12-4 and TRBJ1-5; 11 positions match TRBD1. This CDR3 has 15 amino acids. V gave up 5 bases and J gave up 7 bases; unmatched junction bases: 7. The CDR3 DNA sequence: TGTGCCAGCAGTCAAGGACAGGGGGCATGGCAGCCCCAGCATTTT. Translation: CASSQGQGAWQPQHF.

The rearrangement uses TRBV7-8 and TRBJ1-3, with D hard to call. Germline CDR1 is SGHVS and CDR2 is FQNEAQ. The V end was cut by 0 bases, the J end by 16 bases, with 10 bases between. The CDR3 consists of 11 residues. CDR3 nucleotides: TGTGCCAGCAGCTTAGCGGCAGTGATGTATTTT. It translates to CASSLAAVMYF.

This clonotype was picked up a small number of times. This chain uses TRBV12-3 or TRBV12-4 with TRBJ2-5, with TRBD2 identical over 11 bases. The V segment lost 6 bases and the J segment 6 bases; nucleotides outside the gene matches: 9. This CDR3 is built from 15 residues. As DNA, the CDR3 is TGTGCCAGCAGCTTTAGCGGGGGGGTTCGTAAGACCCAGTACTTC. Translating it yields CASSFSGGVRKTQYF.

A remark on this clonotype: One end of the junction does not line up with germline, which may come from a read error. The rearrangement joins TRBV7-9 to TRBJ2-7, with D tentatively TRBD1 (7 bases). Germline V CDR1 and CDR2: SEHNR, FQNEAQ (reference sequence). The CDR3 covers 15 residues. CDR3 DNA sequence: TGTGCCAGCAGTTTAGGCGGGACAGAGGTCTACGAGCAGTACTTC. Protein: CASSLGGTEVYEQYF.

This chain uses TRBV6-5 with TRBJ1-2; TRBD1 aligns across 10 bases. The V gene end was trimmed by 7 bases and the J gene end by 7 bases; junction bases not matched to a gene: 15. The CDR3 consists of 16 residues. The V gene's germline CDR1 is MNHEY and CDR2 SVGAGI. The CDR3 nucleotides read TGTGCCAGCAATACCGAGACCGGGACAGGGGCTTCTGGCTACACCTTC. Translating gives CASNTETGTGASGYTF.

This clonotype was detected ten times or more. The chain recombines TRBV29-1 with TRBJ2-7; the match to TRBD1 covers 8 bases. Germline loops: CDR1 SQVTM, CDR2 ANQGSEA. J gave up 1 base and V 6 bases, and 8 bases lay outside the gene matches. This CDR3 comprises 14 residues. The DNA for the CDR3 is TGCAGCGTAAGCACAGGGGGTAGTTCCTACGAGCAGTACTTC. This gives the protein CSVSTGGSSYEQYF.

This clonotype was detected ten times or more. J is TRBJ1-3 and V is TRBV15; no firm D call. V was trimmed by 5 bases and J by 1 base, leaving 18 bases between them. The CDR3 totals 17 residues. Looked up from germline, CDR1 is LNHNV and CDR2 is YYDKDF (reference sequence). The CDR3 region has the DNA TGTGCCACCAGCGGATTCGGACCCTCAACTTCTGGAAACACCATATATTTT. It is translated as CATSGFGPSTSGNTIYF.

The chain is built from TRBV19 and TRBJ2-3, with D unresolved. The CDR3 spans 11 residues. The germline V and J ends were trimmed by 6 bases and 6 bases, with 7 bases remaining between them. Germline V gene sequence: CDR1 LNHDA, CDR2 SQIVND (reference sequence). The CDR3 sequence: CASSSWDTQYF. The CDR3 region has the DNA TGTGCCAGTAGCAGCTGGGATACGCAGTATTTT.

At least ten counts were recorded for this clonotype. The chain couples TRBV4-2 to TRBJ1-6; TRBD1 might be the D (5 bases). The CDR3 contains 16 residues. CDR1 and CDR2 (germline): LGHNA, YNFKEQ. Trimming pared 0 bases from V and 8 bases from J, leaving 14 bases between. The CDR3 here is CASSQERGTDDSPLHF. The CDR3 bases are TGTGCCAGCAGCCAAGAGCGGGGGACGGATGATTCACCCCTCCACTTT.

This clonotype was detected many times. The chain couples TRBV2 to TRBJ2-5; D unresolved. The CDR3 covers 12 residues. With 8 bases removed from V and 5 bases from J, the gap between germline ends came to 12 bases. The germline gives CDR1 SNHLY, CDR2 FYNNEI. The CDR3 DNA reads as TGTGCCAGCTCTATGGCTTCCGAGACCCAGTACTTC. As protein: CASSMASETQYF.

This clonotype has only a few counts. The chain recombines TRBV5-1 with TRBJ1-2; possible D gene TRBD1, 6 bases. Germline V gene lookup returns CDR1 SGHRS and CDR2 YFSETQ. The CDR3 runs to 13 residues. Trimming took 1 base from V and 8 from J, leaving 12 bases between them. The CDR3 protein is CASSLSDRYGYTF. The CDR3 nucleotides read TGCGCCAGCAGCTTGAGCGACAGGTACGGCTACACCTTC.

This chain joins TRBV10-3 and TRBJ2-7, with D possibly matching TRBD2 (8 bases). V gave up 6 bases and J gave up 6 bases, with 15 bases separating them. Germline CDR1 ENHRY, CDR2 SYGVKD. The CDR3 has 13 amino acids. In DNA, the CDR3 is TGTGCCATCAGGGTGACAGGGACTAGCGAGCAGTACTTC. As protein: CAIRVTGTSEQYF.

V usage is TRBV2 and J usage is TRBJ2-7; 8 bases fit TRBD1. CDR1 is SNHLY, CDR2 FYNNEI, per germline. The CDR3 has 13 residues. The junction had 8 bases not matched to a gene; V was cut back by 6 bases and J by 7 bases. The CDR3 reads CASRDRTGREQYF. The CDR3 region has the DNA TGTGCCAGCAGAGACCGGACAGGGAGAGAGCAGTACTTC.